This T cell receptor (beta chain) was recovered during a study of human T cells and chemical hapten exposure (dated by TCRdb to the early 2020s). With regard to the full study: For sensitization, 2% DPC in acetone was applied to a roughly 2 cm by roughly 2 cm area of upper inner arm skin. Patch testing was performed on the upper back with Finn chambers containing 0.01% DPC, and the patch tests were scored after 6 days according to International Contact Dermatitis Research Group standards. Weekly therapeutic DPC doses were additionally applied to the scalp of patients throughout the approximately 24-week study period. Blood samples were taken from patients before sensitization (week 0) and at 2, 6 and about 24 weeks after DPC sensitization. The patient cohort, mostly female, included alopecia areata with under or over 50% scalp involvement, alopecia totalis and alopecia universalis. Both TCR alpha and TCR beta chains were sequenced from each blood RNA sample. Twenty-nine alopecia patients gave blood for TCR sequencing at one to four time points (pre-sensitization, 2, 6 and 24 weeks). In alopecia patients, the study followed how the peripheral blood TCR repertoire changed in vivo over primary and secondary sensitization to diphenylcyclopropenone (DPC), a hapten. Libraries were combined into a pool for sequencing, and differences in TCR yield between samples came mainly from small differences in library volumes within the pool.

Details on this clonotype: The specificity of this receptor is unknown. Base qualities are not recorded, but no much larger clone differs from it by a single base.

The research as a whole found: Patch test score was positively correlated with the number of PT1 expanded TCRs, with significance at thresholds 8, 16 and 32 but not at 4. DPC sensitization did not change how many TCRs were above 1 in 1000 frequency, and no evidence was found of alterations in global repertoire structure. Compared with pre-sensitization or healthy control sets, expanded TCRs formed significantly more large CDR3 similarity clusters, which is consistent with antigen-driven responses. Because every patient had alopecia, a presumed autoimmune disease, the patients' immune response might differ from that of healthy individuals. Repeated subsampling changed both the strength of the expansion versus patch-test correlation and the threshold at which the correlation became significant.

The library was built by means of RACE. The data were produced on a NextSeq 500. During library preparation, unique molecular identifiers were attached to individual cDNA molecules so that TCRs could be counted in a quantitative, reproducible way. Per the authors' processing: Samples had a median of roughly 91,000 TCRs, with a range from about 20,000 to 690,600. V, J and CDR3 annotation of the TCR reads was carried out using the Decombinator software suite. For the PS versus PT1 abundance plots, all samples were subsampled to the same number of TCRs (28,000). TCRs were defined as expanded if absent before sensitization and observed at least eight times at the 2-week time point. The raw public data were reprocessed by TCRdb itself: fastp quality trimming at Q25, MiXCR clonotype calling, in-frame beta chains only. Merged by CDR3 protein, the rows form single entries marked with the most common genes and DNA. The V and J calls come from TCRdb's annotation, not from the publication. The sample contains tens of thousands of distinct CDR3 sequences, roughly an eighth of them found a single time. About 2.1% of the sample is held by the ten biggest clonotypes.

The CDR3 holds 13 amino acids from the cysteine to the phenylalanine. Only the CDR3 part of the read is kept: 39 bases, read in frame from the first base. The germline V gene (reference sequence) yields SEHNR for CDR1 and FQNEAQ for CDR2. V loses 4 bases at its end and J loses 4 bases; junction bases beyond the gene matches: 2. What the time point label conveys for this sample: pre-sensitization, week 0. The treatment or condition label, as the study defines it: therapeutic diphenylcyclopropenone sensitization with weekly scalp DPC. Unfractionated whole blood was collected in Tempus Blood RNA tubes, and total RNA was extracted from that blood. Blood at each patch-test visit was drawn before the patch test was applied. Eligible patients were aged 18 to 70, diagnosed with alopecia, deemed suitable for DPC therapy, and excluded if pregnant.

This sequence uses TRBV7-9 and TRBJ1-2, with 8 junctional bases fitting TRBD1. Sequencing used whole blood, obtained in connection with sensitization to the hapten diphenylcyclopropenone (DPC). This receptor was obtained from a woman aged 40 to 49 with alopecia areata. Some clones in this sample may be carry-over from other donors' samples. The CDR3 reads CASSSGQAYGYTF. Read as DNA, the sequence is TGTGCCAGCAGCTCGGGACAGGCCTATGGCTACACCTTC.